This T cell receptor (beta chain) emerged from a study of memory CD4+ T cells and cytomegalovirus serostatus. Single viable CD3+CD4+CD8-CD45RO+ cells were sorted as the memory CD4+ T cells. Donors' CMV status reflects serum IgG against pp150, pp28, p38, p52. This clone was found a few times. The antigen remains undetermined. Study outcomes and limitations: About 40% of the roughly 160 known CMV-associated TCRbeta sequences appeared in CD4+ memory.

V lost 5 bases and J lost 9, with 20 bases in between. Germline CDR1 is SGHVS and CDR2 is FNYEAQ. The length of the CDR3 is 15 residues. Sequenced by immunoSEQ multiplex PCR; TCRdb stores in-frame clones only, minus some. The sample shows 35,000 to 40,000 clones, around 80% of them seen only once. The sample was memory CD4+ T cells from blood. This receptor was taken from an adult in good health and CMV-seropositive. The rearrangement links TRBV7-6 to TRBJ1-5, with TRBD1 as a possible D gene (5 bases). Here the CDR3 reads CASSQSHAAQGPQHF. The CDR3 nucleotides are TGTGCCAGCAGCCAGTCCCACGCCGCCCAGGGGCCCCAGCATTTT.